This TCR beta chain was captured in a study of cytomegalovirus exposure and HLA in healthy donors. As for the study in general: From donors who were HLA-typed, an early data release held approximately 84 million unique TCRs. Findings and caveats of the study: A later analysis, which compared TCR beta chains of equal frequency, found the HLA-associated ones more clonally expanded.

Worth noting for this clone: Antigen specificity is unknown.

This CDR3 spans 15 amino acids. The germline CDR1 and CDR2 sequences are ENHRY and SYGVKD. V was pared by 2 bases and J by 0 bases, with 11 bases between. PCR involved 60 Vbeta and 13 Jbeta primers. TCRdb's copy holds only in-frame clones and misses some; the assay was immunoSEQ multiplex PCR. Its table lists 100,000 to 150,000 clones. The chain carries TRBV10-3 and TRBJ2-7; D is unclear. The sample consisted of PBMCs. This sequence was found in a woman between 40 and 50 years old in good health and CMV-seronegative. The CDR3 DNA is TGTGCCATCAGTGAGGGGCCGGCGAGCTCCTACGAGCAGTACTTC. Translation: CAISEGPASSYEQYF.